This TCR beta chain was identified in a study of OX40 agonist ivuxolimab in advanced cancers. CDR3 length equals 17 residues. The germline V gene has CDR1 SNHLY and CDR2 FYNNEI. V trimming: 6 bases; J trimming: 2 bases; junction bases outside the gene matches: 9. In this sample, this clone turned up a few times. Antigen: not known. Overall study results and limits: Fewer expanded clones were found on average in CD4+ than in CD8+ T cells.

Libraries were prepared by immunoSEQ multiplex PCR; TCRdb keeps only in-frame clonotypes and omits some of them. The table lists 65,000 to 80,000 clones, about 89% of them singletons. Sequences were derived from CD4+ or CD8+ T cells sorted from blood, sampled in a trial of the OX40 agonist ivuxolimab. The sequence was obtained from an adult with an advanced solid tumor such as melanoma, head and neck, liver or kidney cancer. The chain employs TRBV2 and TRBJ1-5; the match to TRBD1 covers 11 bases. The CDR3 here is CASSGQGAGRGNQPQHF. CDR3 DNA sequence: TGTGCCAGCAGCGGACAGGGGGCAGGACGCGGCAATCAGCCCCAGCATTTT.